Here is one T cell receptor beta chain with its context. What it binds is not known. The sample carries other DNA sequences with the same CDR3. The sample belongs to a study of CD8+ T cells in alopecia areata. Study details: Dosing spanned 6 to 18 months on tofacitinib, then 6 months off drug. Study-level points and caveats: Affected scalp, especially in alopecia totalis/universalis, had a higher clonality than normal scalp did. In scalp and blood, many expanded lesional clones persisted during tofacitinib.

In each case, RNA was isolated and then reverse transcribed into cDNA as the sequencing template. Only in-frame clones appear in the TCRdb table, and some are missing; sequencing was by immunoSEQ multiplex PCR. The sample lists about 190,000 clones, approximately 56% occurring once. As for treatment: oral pan-JAK inhibitor, 5-10 mg twice daily. Germline lookup yields CDR1 SGHRS and CDR2 YFSETQ. V lost 0 bases, J lost 2 bases, and 5 bases lay in between. The CDR3 spans 13 residues. The sequence came from a human donor with alopecia areata. Specimen: CD4+ T cells sorted from blood, collected at week 4, from a patient treated with tofacitinib. The genes are TRBV5-1 and TRBJ1-2; unclear D gene. The CDR3 sequence: CASSLDGNYGYTF. CDR3 sequence (DNA): TGCGCCAGCAGCTTGGACGGAAACTATGGCTACACCTTC.